The entry that follows covers one T cell receptor beta chain sequence. What it binds is not known. The data derive from a study of shared clonotypes between healthy human individuals. Sequencing was performed with immunoSEQ multiplex PCR; in TCRdb, only in-frame clones are kept and a portion is missing. This sample has around 2,000,000 clones; less than 95% occur once, and the top ten carry more than 0.9%. General study points: Lower generation probabilities were found for non-shared clonotypes than for those shared by all four donors.

CD8 cells regarded as naive lacked CD45RO, were positively chosen for CCR7, and omitted terminally differentiated effector memory CD45RA+ cells. The V end was cut by 5 bases, the J end by 2 bases, with 17 bases between. This CDR3 is 16 amino acids long. Per germline, CDR1 SGHVS and CDR2 FNYEAQ. The source of this sequence is a man aged 18-30 years in good health. The specimen was naive CD8+ T cells sorted from blood. This chain joins TRBV7-6 and TRBJ2-3; D may be TRBD1 (5 bases). This chain's CDR3 is CASSLPVSGATDTQYF. The DNA for the CDR3 is TGTGCCAGCAGCCTGCCTGTGAGTGGGGCCACAGATACGCAGTATTTT.